The TCR beta chain under discussion was sequenced for a study of blood T cell repertoires in COVID-19. This CDR3 region has 14 residues. The ends were cut back, 7 bases at V and 5 bases at J, with 12 bases in the middle. Germline V gives CDR1 LNHDA, CDR2 SQIVND (reference sequence). Method: immunoSEQ multiplex PCR; TCRdb's copy keeps in-frame clones and lacks some. The sample holds 150,000 to 200,000 clones; nearly 80% are singletons and the top ten take approximately 14%. This clonotype was sampled from a man aged 55 to 70 who had been exposed to COVID-19. Material for sequencing was PBMCs or T cells enriched from blood (not recorded which). The chain has TRBV19 and TRBJ1-6; D is undetermined. This CDR3 is CASTMGSDNSPLHF. CDR3 nucleotides: TGTGCCAGTACCATGGGCTCGGATAATTCACCCCTCCACTTT.